This T cell receptor (beta chain) was found in a study of T cells in Graves' hyperthyroidism and ophthalmopathy. V was trimmed by 6 bases and J by 5 bases, leaving 23 bases between them. Germline-derived CDR1 and CDR2 are ENHRY and SYGVKD. The CDR3 has 16 residues. The source material, RNA transcripts, was used to amplify TCR beta CDR3 regions. Primed by the HTBI set, a first-round RT-PCR was run on the TCR CDR3. In TCRdb, the multiplex PCR reads were re-called with MiXCR into one record per CDR3 protein. The data show about 290,000 distinct CDR3 sequences, roughly 15% seen once. The material sequenced was blood. The source is a young man with Graves' hyperthyroidism. The V gene is TRBV10-3, the J gene TRBJ2-7; no reliable D call. CDR3 nucleotides: TGTGCCATCAGATGTGGCGGTTTCTTCCTCCTAAACGAGCAGTACTTC. Translating gives CAIRCGGFFLLNEQYF.